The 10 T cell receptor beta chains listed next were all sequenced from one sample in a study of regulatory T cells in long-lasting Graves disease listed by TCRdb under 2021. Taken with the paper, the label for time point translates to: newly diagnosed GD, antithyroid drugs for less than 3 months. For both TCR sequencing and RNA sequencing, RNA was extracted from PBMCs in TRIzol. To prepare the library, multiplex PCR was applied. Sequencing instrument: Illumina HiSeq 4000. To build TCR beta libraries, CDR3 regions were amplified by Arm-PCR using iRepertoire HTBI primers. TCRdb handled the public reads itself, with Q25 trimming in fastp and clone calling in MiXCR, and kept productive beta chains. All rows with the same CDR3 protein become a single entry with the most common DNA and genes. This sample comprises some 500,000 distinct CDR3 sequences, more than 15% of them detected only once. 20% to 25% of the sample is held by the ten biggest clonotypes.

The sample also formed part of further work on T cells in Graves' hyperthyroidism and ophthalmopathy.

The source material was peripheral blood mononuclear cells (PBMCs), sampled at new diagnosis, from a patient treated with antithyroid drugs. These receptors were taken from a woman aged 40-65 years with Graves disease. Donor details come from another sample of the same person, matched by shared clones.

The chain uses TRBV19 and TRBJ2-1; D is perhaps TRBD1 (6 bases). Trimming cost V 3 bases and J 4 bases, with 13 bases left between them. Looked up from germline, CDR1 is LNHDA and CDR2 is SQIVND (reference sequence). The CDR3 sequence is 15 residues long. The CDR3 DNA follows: TGTGCCAGTAGTATTAAGGGGGTCCTGTACAATGAGCAGTTCTTC. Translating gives CASSIKGVLYNEQFF.

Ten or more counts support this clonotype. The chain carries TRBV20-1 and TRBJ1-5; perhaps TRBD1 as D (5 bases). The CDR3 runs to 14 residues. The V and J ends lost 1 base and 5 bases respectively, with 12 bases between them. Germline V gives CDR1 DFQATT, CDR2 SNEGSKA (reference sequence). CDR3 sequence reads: CSARGSLGDQPQHF. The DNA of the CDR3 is TGCAGTGCTAGAGGGTCCCTAGGGGATCAGCCCCAGCATTTT.

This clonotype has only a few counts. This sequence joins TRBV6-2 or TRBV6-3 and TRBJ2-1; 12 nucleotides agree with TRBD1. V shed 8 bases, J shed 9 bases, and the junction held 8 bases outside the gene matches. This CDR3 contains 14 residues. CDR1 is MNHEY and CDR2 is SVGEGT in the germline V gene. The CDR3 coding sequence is TGTGCCAGCGGGGGACAGGGGGCCTTGGGTGAGCAGTTCTTC. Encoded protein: CASGGQGALGEQFF.

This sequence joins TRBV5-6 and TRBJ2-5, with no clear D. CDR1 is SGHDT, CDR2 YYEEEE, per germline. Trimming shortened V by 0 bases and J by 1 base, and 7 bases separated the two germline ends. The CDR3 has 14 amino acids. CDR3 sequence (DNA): TGTGCCAGCAGCTTGGATAGATTCCAAGAGACCCAGTACTTC. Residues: CASSLDRFQETQYF. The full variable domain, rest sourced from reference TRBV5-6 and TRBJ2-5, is DAGVTQSPTHLIKTRGQQVTLRCSPKSGHDTVSWYQQALGQGPQFIFQYYEEEERQRGNFPDRFSGHQFPNYSSELNVNALLLGDSALYLCASSLDRFQETQYFGPGTRLLVL.

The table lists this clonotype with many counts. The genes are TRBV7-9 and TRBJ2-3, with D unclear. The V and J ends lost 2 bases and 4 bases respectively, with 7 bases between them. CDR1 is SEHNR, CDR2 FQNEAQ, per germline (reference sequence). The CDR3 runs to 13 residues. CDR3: CASSLYPSDTQYF. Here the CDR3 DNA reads TGTGCCAGCAGCTTATACCCCTCAGATACGCAGTATTTT.

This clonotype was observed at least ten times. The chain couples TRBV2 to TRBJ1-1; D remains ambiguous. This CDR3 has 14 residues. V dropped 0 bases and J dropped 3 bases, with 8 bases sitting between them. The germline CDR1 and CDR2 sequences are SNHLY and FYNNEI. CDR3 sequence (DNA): TGTGCCAGCAGTGAAGCTACCAGTTACACTGAAGCTTTCTTT. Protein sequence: CASSEATSYTEAFF.

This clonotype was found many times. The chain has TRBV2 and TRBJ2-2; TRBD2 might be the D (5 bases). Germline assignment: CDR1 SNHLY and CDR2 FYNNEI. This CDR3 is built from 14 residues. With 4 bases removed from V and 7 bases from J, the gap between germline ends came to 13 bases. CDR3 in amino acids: CASSVSGEIGELFF. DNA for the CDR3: TGTGCCAGCAGTGTCTCCGGGGAGATCGGGGAGCTGTTTTTT.

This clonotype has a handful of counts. The CDR3 loop reads CASSTGAGDRGPETQYF. Written as DNA, the CDR3 is TGTGCCAGCAGTACCGGGGCCGGGGACAGGGGGCCAGAGACCCAGTACTTC. The chain employs TRBV7-2 and TRBJ2-5; 12 bases line up with TRBD1. The CDR3 covers 17 residues. With V trimmed by 6 bases and J by 4 bases, 12 bases remained unmatched. In germline, CDR1 is SGHTA, CDR2 FQGNSA.

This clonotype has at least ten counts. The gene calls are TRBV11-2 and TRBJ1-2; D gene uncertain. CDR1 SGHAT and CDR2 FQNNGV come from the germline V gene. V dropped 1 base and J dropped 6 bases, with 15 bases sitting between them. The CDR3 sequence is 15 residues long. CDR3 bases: TGTGCCAGCAGCTTAGTGGCCGATCCGAGGCATGGCTACACCTTC. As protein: CASSLVADPRHGYTF.

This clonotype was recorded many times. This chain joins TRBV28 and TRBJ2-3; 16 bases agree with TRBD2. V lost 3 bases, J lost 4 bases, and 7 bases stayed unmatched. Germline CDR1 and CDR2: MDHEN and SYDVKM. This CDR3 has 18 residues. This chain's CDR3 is CASSFSGTSGGASDTQYF. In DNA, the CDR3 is TGTGCCAGCAGTTTTTCCGGGACTAGCGGGGGGGCATCAGATACGCAGTATTTT.